What follows are 23 T cell receptor beta chains derived from one specimen sequenced in a study of blood T cells in healthy people across ages. A second PCR, run for about 7 to 11 cycles, used a sample-barcoded 5' primer plus a J-beta primer mix. A single record per CDR3 protein comes from TCRdb applying MiXCR to the 5' RACE reads. The table includes hundreds of thousands of distinct CDR3 sequences, more than 25% detected once. Sequencing was performed on blood. These receptors were collected from an elderly woman in good health.

CDR3 DNA sequence: TGCAGTGCTAGCGGGGGTATTCGTGAGCAGTACTTC. It translates to CSASGGIREQYF. This sequence joins TRBV20-1 and TRBJ2-7, with a weak D call TRBD2 (6 bases). From germline, CDR1 is DFQATT and CDR2 SNEGSKA (reference sequence). Between the trimmed V and J ends, which lost 3 bases and 7 bases, there was a span of 13 bases. This CDR3 has 12 residues.

The chain has TRBV7-2 and TRBJ2-7; a possible D gene is TRBD2 (6 bases). Trimming cost V 1 base and J 0 bases, with 13 bases left between them. The germline gives CDR1 SGHTA, CDR2 FQGNSA. The CDR3 has 16 amino acids. CDR3 amino acids: CASSLVGGASSYEQYF. CDR3 nucleotides: TGTGCCAGCAGCTTAGTCGGCGGGGCAAGCTCCTACGAGCAGTACTTC.

The J gene is TRBJ1-5, the V gene TRBV6-5, with D perhaps matching TRBD1 (6 bases). V shed 4 bases and J shed 7 bases, with 23 bases lying between them. This CDR3 region has 17 residues. Per germline, CDR1 MNHEY and CDR2 SVGAGI. CDR3 DNA: TGTGCCAGCAGTTCTCGAGAATTGGGGGCGCAGGGCCAGCCCCAGCATTTT. This encodes CASSSRELGAQGQPQHF.

DNA for the CDR3: TGCAGTGCCACAGACGGGACAGGGTATTCACCCCTCCACTTT. This codes for CSATDGTGYSPLHF. The chain uses TRBV20-1 and TRBJ1-6, with 9 nucleotides matching TRBD1. The CDR3 is 14 amino acids. Losses at the gene ends were 6 bases for V and 8 bases for J; bases not matched to a gene: 8. Germline V gene lookup returns CDR1 DFQATT and CDR2 SNEGSKA (reference sequence).

This clonotype was picked up many times. The chain couples TRBV18 to TRBJ2-3, with 10 positions matching TRBD2. This CDR3 spans 14 amino acids. V shed 5 bases, J shed 6 bases, and the junction held 5 bases outside the gene matches. Germline values: CDR1 KGHSH, CDR2 LQKENI. The CDR3 here is CASSTTSGTDTQYF. The CDR3 DNA reads TGTGCCAGCTCAACAACTAGCGGGACGGATACGCAGTATTTT.

Comments on this clonotype: A read error may explain this, as a much larger clone is one base away. This sequence joins TRBV3-1 and TRBJ1-1; D unresolved. Germline V CDR1 and CDR2: LGHDT, YNNKEL (reference sequence). This CDR3 region has 14 residues. Trimming removed 3 bases from V and 3 bases from J, with 11 bases in between. The CDR3 bases are TGTGCCAGCAGCCAGGGCGCTCAGGACACTGAAGCTTTCTTT. The encoded protein is CASSQGAQDTEAFF.

This clonotype has at least ten counts. The chain couples TRBV7-8 to TRBJ1-2, with 11 bases that match TRBD1. The CDR3 sequence is 14 residues long. Germline V gene data show CDR1 as SGHVS and CDR2 as FQNEAQ. The V gene end was trimmed by 1 base and the J gene end by 6 bases; junction bases not matched to a gene: 1. The CDR3 DNA sequence: TGTGCCAGCAGCTTAGGGACAGGGGGCGATGGCTACACCTTC. Translated: CASSLGTGGDGYTF.

Of note for this clonotype: An end of the junction differs from the germline gene, which may be a read error. The V call is TRBV11-2, the J call TRBJ1-2, with D unclear. This CDR3 spans 13 amino acids. CDR1 is SGHAT, CDR2 FQNNGV, per germline. CDR3 region: CASSYVGDYSYTF. CDR3 nucleotides: TGTGCCAGCAGCTACGTAGGTGACTATAGCTACACCTTC. Together with reference TRBV11-2 and TRBJ1-2, the CDR3 gives the full variable domain: EAGVAQSPRYKIIEKRQSVAFWCNPISGHATLYWYQQILGQGPKLLIQFQNNGVVDDSQLPKDRFSAERLKGVDSTLKIQPAKLEDSAVYLCASSYVGDYSYTFGSGTRLTVV.

The chain links TRBV18 to TRBJ2-5; D might be TRBD1 (6 bases). The CDR3 is 14 amino acids. V was cut by 6 bases and J by 4 bases, with 15 bases left in between. CDR1 and CDR2 (germline): KGHSH, LQKENI. The CDR3 region has the DNA TGTGCCAGCTCTCCAGGCGACAGGCGAGAGACCCAGTACTTC. Translating gives CASSPGDRRETQYF.

This clonotype was recorded many times. The J gene is TRBJ2-1, the V gene TRBV5-1; no definite D call. The CDR3 sequence is 12 residues long. V was shortened by 4 bases and J by 8 bases, with 10 bases between the two germline ends. Germline values: CDR1 SGHRS, CDR2 YFSETQ. CDR3 bases: TGCGCCAGCAGCCCGATATCGGATGAGCAGTTCTTC. Amino acids: CASSPISDEQFF.

This clonotype was observed many times. The V and J genes are TRBV27 and TRBJ2-7, with 8 bases identical to TRBD2. The CDR3 totals 16 residues. CDR1 is MNHEY, CDR2 SMNVEV, per germline (reference sequence). Trimming took 4 bases from V and 4 from J; bases not matched to a gene: 12. CDR3 loop: CASSSDGGDRFYEQYF. The CDR3 DNA reads as TGTGCCAGCAGTTCTGACGGGGGGGACCGCTTTTACGAGCAGTACTTC.

As for this clonotype: A much bigger clone sits one base away, suggesting this may be a read error. V gene TRBV12-3 or TRBV12-4 combines with J gene TRBJ1-2, with 8 bases lining up with TRBD1. The CDR3 consists of 15 residues. In nucleotides, the CDR3 is TGTGTCAGCAGCCCGAACGGACAGGGCAACTATGGCTACACCTTC. Protein product: CVSSPNGQGNYGYTF.

The chain links TRBV18 to TRBJ2-7; TRBD1 matches at 8 bases. Germline V gene lookup returns CDR1 KGHSH and CDR2 LQKENI. The CDR3 is 14 amino acids. V trimming: 1 base; J trimming: 5 bases; junction bases outside the gene matches: 4. The CDR3 DNA reads as TGTGCCAGCTCACCACTAAACAGGGGGGACGAGCAGTACTTC. This translates into CASSPLNRGDEQYF.

With respect to this clonotype: Just one base apart from a much larger clone, this may be a read error. The chain joins TRBV24-1 to TRBJ2-6, with D possibly being TRBD1 (6 bases). There are 16 residues in the CDR3. Per the germline V gene, CDR1 is KGHDR and CDR2 is SFDVKD. DNA for the CDR3: TGTGCCACCAGTGAGTACGACAGGTCTGGGGCCAACGTCCGGACTTTC. The encoded protein is CATSEYDRSGANVRTF.

On this clonotype: This may come from a read error, since a much larger clone is one base off. The CDR3: CSAPSGHEQYF. In DNA, the CDR3 is TGCAGTGCTCCCTCGGGCCACGAGCAGTACTTC. The chain combines TRBV20-1 with TRBJ2-5; D is unresolved. The DNA end is a closer match to TRBJ2-7, so the J assignment may be wrong. Germline CDR1 and CDR2: DFQATT and SNEGSKA (reference sequence). This CDR3 comprises 11 residues.

The V call is TRBV6-5, the J call TRBJ1-6; D gene ambiguous. V was clipped by 2 bases and J by 9 bases, with 11 bases between them. The CDR3 extends over 14 amino acids. Germline CDR1 is MNHEY and CDR2 is SVGAGI. The CDR3 nucleotides are TGTGCCAGCAGTTACCGGGCCGGGCGTTCACCCCTCCACTTT. It yields the protein CASSYRAGRSPLHF.

The table lists this clonotype with many counts. The genes are TRBV6-2 or TRBV6-3 and TRBJ2-5; 8 nucleotides agree with TRBD1. CDR3 size: 14 residues. J gave up 6 bases and V 7 bases, and 10 bases lay outside the gene matches. Germline CDR1 and CDR2: MNHEY and SVGEGT. The CDR3 sequence: CASKSRTGSKTQYF. The CDR3 DNA reads TGTGCCAGCAAATCCCGGACAGGGAGTAAGACCCAGTACTTC.

This clonotype came up a few times. J is TRBJ1-5 and V is TRBV7-4, with no clear D. The germline gives CDR1 SGHVT, CDR2 SQSDAQ. CDR3 length: 16 residues. Trimming took 1 base from V and 0 from J, leaving 10 bases between them. CDR3 in amino acids: CASSLVGALSNQPQHF. The DNA of the CDR3 is TGTGCCAGCAGCTTAGTGGGAGCCCTTAGCAATCAGCCCCAGCATTTT.

This clonotype appeared many times. The chain is built from TRBV6-2 or TRBV6-3 and TRBJ2-1; 12 bases line up with TRBD2. The V segment lost 6 bases and the J segment 7 bases; nucleotides outside the gene matches: 7. The CDR3 totals 15 residues. Germline CDR1 reads MNHEY; CDR2 reads SVGEGT. The CDR3 nucleotides read TGTGCCAGCAGGGACTGGACTAGCGGGGCTAATGAGCAGTTCTTC. Its translation: CASRDWTSGANEQFF.

This clonotype appeared a single time. This chain joins TRBV7-9 and TRBJ2-5, with TRBD1 matching over 8 bases. This CDR3 comprises 16 residues. From germline, CDR1 is SEHNR and CDR2 FQNEAQ (reference sequence). Trimming removed 5 bases from V and 2 bases from J; junction bases left unmatched: 10. This CDR3 is CASSPGDRGPQETQYF. CDR3 in DNA: TGTGCCAGCAGCCCCGGTGACAGGGGCCCACAAGAGACCCAGTACTTC.

This clonotype was counted ten times or more. The chain links TRBV7-2 to TRBJ2-1; 9 bases line up with TRBD2. Germline CDR1 is SGHTA and CDR2 is FQGNSA. V lost 4 bases and J lost 6; bases outside the gene matches: 13. This CDR3 has 17 amino acids. The chain's CDR3 is CASSSRRGRGGGNEQFF. Written as DNA, the CDR3 is TGTGCCAGCAGCTCCCGAAGGGGGCGGGGGGGTGGCAATGAGCAGTTCTTC.

The V call is TRBV7-2, the J call TRBJ1-2, with D hard to call. CDR3 length equals 14 residues. Trimming pared 10 bases from V and 5 bases from J, leaving 20 bases between. Germline lookup yields CDR1 SGHTA and CDR2 FQGNSA. In DNA form, the CDR3 reads TGTGCCATCAGTCCACAAACAGAAGAATATGGCTACACCTTC. This encodes CAISPQTEEYGYTF.

The chain carries TRBV11-2 and TRBJ1-6; TRBD1 aligns across 7 bases. The CDR3 length is 14 residues. CDR1 is SGHAT and CDR2 is FQNNGV in the germline V gene. Trimming cost V 5 bases and J 8 bases; bases outside gene matches: 6. This chain's CDR3 is CASSPRTGDSPLHF. Written as DNA, the CDR3 is TGTGCCAGCAGCCCTAGGACAGGAGATTCACCCCTCCACTTT.